This T cell receptor beta chain was retrieved from a study of technical replicates of blood from a few donors. Profiled with immunoSEQ multiplex PCR; TCRdb holds only in-frame clones, not every one. The repertoire has 98,000 or so clones, about 95% of them found once; the top ten carry 0.21%. Trimming removed 5 bases at V and 6 bases at J, with 11 bases between. The CDR3 has 13 amino acids. Per the germline V gene, CDR1 is WSHSY and CDR2 is SAAADI. The rearrangement links TRBV10-2 to TRBJ1-5, with TRBD1 as a possible D gene (6 bases). Sequenced sample: T cells isolated from PBMCs. This clonotype was obtained from a human donor in good health. This CDR3 reads CASSPQGTQPQHF. CDR3 bases: TGCGCCAGCAGTCCACAGGGAACTCAGCCCCAGCATTTT.